One sample yielded the 4 T cell receptor beta chains listed below, sequenced in a study of blood T cells in healthy people across ages. A J-beta primer mix and a sample-barcoded 5' primer were used in a second PCR of about 6 to 12 cycles. TCRdb re-analysed the 5' RACE reads in MiXCR, keeping a single row per CDR3 protein. The table lists more than 550,000 distinct CDR3 sequences, approximately 21% of them singletons. Input material: blood. The source is a man between 65 and 80 years old in good health.

Details on this clonotype: This may stem from a read error, because a much larger clone lies one nucleotide away. The chain recombines TRBV6-2 or TRBV6-3 with TRBJ2-1; 13 positions agree with TRBD2. Germline CDR1 and CDR2: MNHEY and SVGEGT. The CDR3 totals 15 residues. DNA of the CDR3: TGTGCCAACAGTAAAGGACTAGCGGGAGCTAATGAGCAGTTCTTC. Translated, it gives CANSKGLAGANEQFF.

The chain couples TRBV20-1 to TRBJ1-2; D is possibly TRBD1 (6 bases). This CDR3 has 13 residues. V was pared by 5 bases and J by 0 bases, with 10 bases between. From germline, CDR1 is DFQATT and CDR2 SNEGSKA (reference sequence). CDR3: CSAPGQSNYGYTF. The CDR3, as DNA: TGCAGTGCTCCCGGACAGTCTAACTATGGCTACACCTTC.

V usage is TRBV18 and J usage is TRBJ2-1; TRBD1 aligns across 8 bases. Germline lookup yields CDR1 KGHSH and CDR2 LQKENI. The J segment lost 7 bases and the V segment lost 3 bases, leaving 5 bases of the junction unmatched. This CDR3 is 14 amino acids long. The CDR3, as DNA: TGTGCCAGCTCACCTGACAGGGGATCAAATGAGCAGTTCTTC. It yields the protein CASSPDRGSNEQFF.

The CDR3 DNA reads as TGTGCCAGCAGTCAGGCCGGACAGGGGGCGCCCGATGGCTACACCTTC. This translates into CASSQAGQGAPDGYTF. The chain recombines TRBV27 with TRBJ1-2; 11 bases map to TRBD1. The V gene end was trimmed by 5 bases and the J gene end by 6 bases; junction bases not matched to a gene: 11. The CDR3 sequence is 16 residues long. CDR1 is MNHEY, CDR2 SMNVEV, per germline (reference sequence).